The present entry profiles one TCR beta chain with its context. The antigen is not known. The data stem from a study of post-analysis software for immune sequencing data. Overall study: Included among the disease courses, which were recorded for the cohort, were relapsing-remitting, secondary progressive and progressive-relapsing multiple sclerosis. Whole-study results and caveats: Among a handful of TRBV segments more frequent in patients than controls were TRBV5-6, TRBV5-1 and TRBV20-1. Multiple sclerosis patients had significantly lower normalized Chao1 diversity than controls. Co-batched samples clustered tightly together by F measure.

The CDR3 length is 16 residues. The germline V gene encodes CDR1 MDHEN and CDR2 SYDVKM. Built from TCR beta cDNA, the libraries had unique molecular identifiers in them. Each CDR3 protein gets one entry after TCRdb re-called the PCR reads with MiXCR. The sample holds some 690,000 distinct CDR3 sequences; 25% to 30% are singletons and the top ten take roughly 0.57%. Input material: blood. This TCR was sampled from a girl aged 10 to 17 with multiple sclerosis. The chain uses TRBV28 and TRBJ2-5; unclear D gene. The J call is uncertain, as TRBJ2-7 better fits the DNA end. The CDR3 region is CASSPGSSVGFYEQYF. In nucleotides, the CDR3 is TGTGCCAGCAGCCCCGGGTCGTCCGTCGGGTTCTACGAGCAGTACTTC.